These 15 T cell receptor beta chains came from one sample sequenced in a study of CD8 T cells in ankylosing spondylitis. General observations from the study: Blood of patients with ankylosing spondylitis appeared to be characterized by a TCR beta motif of about eight highly homologous variants.

TCRdb re-analysed the 5' RACE reads in MiXCR, keeping a single row per CDR3 protein. The sample comprises some 400,000 distinct CDR3 sequences, approximately 20% of which are singletons, and approximately 15% rests with the top ten. Antigens for these TCRs are unknown. Material: blood, either unsorted or a sorted T cell fraction (not recorded which). These TCRs come from a male donor with ankylosing spondylitis.

The V call is TRBV7-3, the J call TRBJ1-1; D gene unclear. Trimming cost V 3 bases and J 1 base, with 6 bases left between them. The CDR3 extends over 13 amino acids. Looked up from germline, CDR1 is SGHTA and CDR2 is FQGTGA. CDR3 sequence reads: CASSFEGNTEAFF. In DNA, the CDR3 is TGTGCCAGCAGCTTCGAGGGGAACACTGAAGCTTTCTTT.

This clonotype was counted only a few times. V usage is TRBV12-3 or TRBV12-4 and J usage is TRBJ1-6, with D hard to call. Trimming stripped 4 bases from V and 10 bases from J, with 11 bases between. The length of the CDR3 is 13 residues. The CDR3 nucleotides are TGTGCCAGCAGTTCCCCCGGACCGTCACCCCTCCACTTT. Its translation is CASSSPGPSPLHF.

The rearrangement uses TRBV6-6 and TRBJ1-2; D is perhaps TRBD1 (6 bases). Between the trimmed V and J ends, which lost 7 bases and 1 base, there was a span of 13 bases. The germline CDR1 and CDR2 sequences are MNHNY and SVGAGI (reference sequence). The CDR3 extends over 14 amino acids. The CDR3 spells CASKGRDINYGYTF. DNA for the CDR3: TGTGCCAGCAAGGGTCGGGACATTAACTATGGCTACACCTTC.

V is TRBV28 and J is TRBJ2-5; the D is unclear. The germline gives CDR1 MDHEN, CDR2 SYDVKM. V lost 3 bases and J lost 5, with 13 bases in between. The CDR3 runs 14 residues. The CDR3 region has the DNA TGTGCCAGCAGTTTTGACAAGCTCAGGGAGACCCAGTACTTC. Protein: CASSFDKLRETQYF.

This clonotype was seen only a few times. The V and J genes are TRBV19 and TRBJ1-3, with TRBD1 as a possible D gene (6 bases). The V and J ends lost 5 bases and 0 bases respectively, with 14 bases between them. The CDR3 runs 16 residues. Per germline, CDR1 LNHDA and CDR2 SQIVND (reference sequence). As DNA, the CDR3 is TGTGCCAGTAGTCCCGGAGGACAGATCTCTGGAAACACCATATATTTT. The encoded protein is CASSPGGQISGNTIYF.

There are a few counts of this clonotype. The V gene is TRBV7-9, the J gene TRBJ2-7, with 9 bases fitting TRBD1. Germline CDR1 and CDR2: SEHNR and FQNEAQ (reference sequence). V gave up 4 bases and J gave up 0 bases; unmatched junction bases: 1. The CDR3 has 14 residues. CDR3 nucleotide sequence: TGTGCCAGCAGCTCACAGGGGGCCTCCTACGAGCAGTACTTC. It codes for CASSSQGASYEQYF.

V and J are TRBV4-2 and TRBJ2-7; D is possibly TRBD2 (6 bases). The CDR3 runs 17 residues. V lost 0 bases and J 0 bases, leaving 15 bases between the germline ends. Germline lookup yields CDR1 LGHNA and CDR2 YNFKEQ. The CDR3 DNA reads TGTGCCAGCAGCCAAGATTTAAGCGGGTCTTTCTCCTACGAGCAGTACTTC. This translates into CASSQDLSGSFSYEQYF.

This clonotype has only a few counts. The chain couples TRBV9 to TRBJ1-4; 7 bases match TRBD1. CDR1 and CDR2 from the germline V gene are SGDLS and YYNGEE. J lost 2 bases, V lost 0 bases, and 4 bases had no gene match. CDR3 size: 16 residues. DNA of the CDR3: TGTGCCAGCAGCGTAGCGGGGGGACAGACTAATGAAAAACTGTTTTTT. The encoded protein is CASSVAGGQTNEKLFF.

The chain carries TRBV19 and TRBJ2-1; D is perhaps TRBD1 (6 bases). With 5 bases removed from V and 5 bases from J, the gap between germline ends came to 13 bases. The germline V gene has CDR1 LNHDA and CDR2 SQIVND (reference sequence). The CDR3 runs to 14 residues. DNA for the CDR3: TGTGCCAGTAGTCGGTTCAGGGGAGACAATGAGCAGTTCTTC. Residues: CASSRFRGDNEQFF. Full variable domain (missing parts from reference TRBV19 and TRBJ2-1): DGGITQSPKYLFRKEGQNVTLSCEQNLNHDAMYWYRQDPGQGLRLIYYSQIVNDFQKGDIAEGYSVSREKKESFPLTVTSAQKNPTAFYLCASSRFRGDNEQFFGPGTRLTVL.

The chain carries TRBV7-2 and TRBJ1-3; D is unclear. V shed 2 bases and J shed 0 bases, with 11 bases lying between them. In germline, CDR1 is SGHTA, CDR2 FQGNSA. This CDR3 has 16 amino acids. CDR3 DNA: TGTGCCAGCAGCTTAATCCGGGAAATCTCTGGAAACACCATATATTTT. Its protein product is CASSLIREISGNTIYF.

The DNA for the CDR3 is TGTGCCAGCAGCCCAGGGGGGGAATTGGACACTGAAGCTTTCTTT. Protein sequence: CASSPGGELDTEAFF. The chain recombines TRBV5-4 with TRBJ1-1; 7 positions agree with TRBD1. The germline V gene encodes CDR1 SGHNT and CDR2 YYREEE (reference sequence). The CDR3 runs to 15 residues. Trimming cost V 4 bases and J 3 bases; bases outside gene matches: 9.

The gene calls are TRBV2 and TRBJ2-5, with D tentatively TRBD1 (5 bases). Trimming cost V 10 bases and J 5 bases, with 14 bases left between them. The CDR3 runs to 12 residues. CDR1 and CDR2 (germline): SNHLY, FYNNEI. Here the CDR3 DNA reads TGTGCCACTGCAGGGCAAGGGGAGACCCAGTACTTC. This sequence encodes CATAGQGETQYF.

This clonotype came up a few times. The rearrangement links TRBV15 to TRBJ2-1, with D perhaps TRBD2 (5 bases). CDR3 size: 18 residues. Germline-derived CDR1 and CDR2 are LNHNV and YYDKDF (reference sequence). The V gene lost 1 base and the J gene lost 0 bases, with 16 bases spanning the gap. CDR3 DNA sequence: TGTGCCACCAGCAGAGTGGGAGAGGGCGCGGGCTCCTACAATGAGCAGTTCTTC. This sequence encodes CATSRVGEGAGSYNEQFF.

There are a few counts of this clonotype. The chain recombines TRBV16 with TRBJ1-1; D unclear. Germline assignment: CDR1 KGHSY and CDR2 FQNENV. CDR3 length equals 15 residues. Trimming removed 1 base from V and 6 bases from J, with 15 bases in between. CDR3 amino acids: CASSQYGTYGAEAFF. CDR3 sequence (DNA): TGTGCCAGCAGCCAATATGGTACGTACGGCGCTGAAGCTTTCTTT.

This clonotype has ten or more counts. The chain recombines TRBV5-1 with TRBJ2-6; no firm D call. The CDR3 consists of 15 residues. Between the trimmed V and J ends, which lost 2 bases and 0 bases, there was a span of 6 bases. The germline gives CDR1 SGHRS, CDR2 YFSETQ. CDR3 protein: CASSFEGSGANVLTF. The CDR3 DNA reads TGCGCCAGCAGCTTCGAAGGCTCTGGGGCCAACGTCCTGACTTTC.